This is a list of T cell receptor beta chains from one sample in a study of T cells in Graves' hyperthyroidism and ophthalmopathy. MiXCR was run by TCRdb on the multiplex PCR reads, yielding one entry per CDR3 protein. The sample has under 500,000 distinct CDR3 sequences, around 15% seen once. Material for sequencing was blood. The receptor source for this set is a man aged 50-60 years with Graves' ophthalmopathy. The CDR3 runs from the conserved cysteine through the conserved F or W. A D gene is named only where the DNA matches it firmly. Clone size is not always given. Where it is, it says once, few, many or a class for expanded clones.

j_gene | v_gene | abundance | d_gene | CDR3aa | CDR3nt
TRBJ1-4 | TRBV6-1 | few | TRBD1 | CASSLTPRGLQSEKLFF | TGTGCCAGCAGTTTAACCCCCAGGGGGCTGCAAAGTGAAAAACTGTTTTTT
TRBJ2-1 | TRBV7-9 | . | . | CASSSGVPGHRNEQFF | TGTGCCAGCAGCTCGGGTGTTCCAGGTCACCGAAATGAGCAGTTCTTC
TRBJ2-3 | TRBV3-1 | many | . | CASSVGNASPDTQYF | TGTGCCAGCAGCGTGGGAAACGCTAGCCCAGATACGCAGTATTTT
TRBJ2-2 | TRBV7-2 | . | . | CASSLTGIGELFF | TGTGCCAGCAGCTTAACGGGGATCGGGGAGCTGTTTTTT
TRBJ1-2 | TRBV12-3/TRBV12-4 | many | . | CASSPMGPYGYTF | TGTGCCAGCAGCCCTATGGGTCCATATGGCTACACCTTC
TRBJ2-1 | TRBV7-9 | few | TRBD2 | CASSLRRLAGGKDEQFF | TGTGCCAGCAGCTTACGAAGACTAGCGGGAGGCAAAGATGAGCAGTTCTTC
TRBJ2-7 | TRBV2 | many | . | CASMGVGTTLYEQYF | TGTGCCAGCATGGGGGTCGGGACCACCCTCTACGAGCAGTACTTC
TRBJ1-3 | TRBV9 | . | . | CASSVGGSRNTIYF | TGTGCCAGCAGCGTAGGGGGAAGCAGAAACACCATATATTTT
TRBJ1-4 | TRBV6-1 | . | . | CASRDKPTNEKLFF | TGTGCCAGCAGGGACAAACCAACTAATGAAAAACTGTTTTTT
TRBJ2-1 | TRBV3-1 | many | TRBD2 | CASSQGLAGGGLPNEQFF | TGTGCCAGCAGCCAAGGACTAGCGGGAGGTGGTCTGCCCAATGAGCAGTTCTTC
TRBJ2-5 | TRBV7-3 | few | TRBD2 | CASSRGSGRGETQYF | TGTGCCAGCAGCCGTGGGAGCGGGAGAGGAGAGACCCAGTACTTC
TRBJ2-3 | TRBV20-1 | few | TRBD2 | CSANTPGLAADTQYF | TGCAGCGCAAACACCCCGGGACTAGCGGCAGATACGCAGTATTTT
TRBJ2-6 | TRBV6-1 | few | . | CASRQGKAGANVLTF | TGTGCCAGCAGACAGGGTAAGGCTGGGGCCAACGTCCTGACTTTC
TRBJ2-1 | TRBV24-1 | many | TRBD2 | CATSDPSGTYNEQFF | TGTGCCACCAGTGATCCTAGCGGGACCTACAATGAGCAGTTCTTC
TRBJ2-6 | TRBV14 | few | . | CASSQGHGMTGANVLTF | TGTGCCAGCAGCCAAGGTCATGGTATGACTGGGGCCAACGTCCTGACTTTC
TRBJ2-3 | TRBV6-1 | few | . | CANKPLASSTDTQYF | TGTGCTAACAAACCTCTAGCGTCTAGCACAGATACGCAGTATTTT
TRBJ1-2 | TRBV3-1 | . | . | CASSRTGRAYGYTF | TGTGCCAGCAGCCGGACTGGACGGGCCTATGGCTACACCTTC
TRBJ2-7 | TRBV7-6 | . | . | CASSLVQGGSYEQYF | TGTGCCAGCAGCTTAGTTCAGGGGGGCTCCTACGAGCAGTACTTC